This record covers a single T cell receptor beta chain. Its antigen is as yet unknown. Trimming removed 1 base from V and 5 bases from J, with 12 bases in between. This CDR3 region has 15 residues. Germline values: CDR1 SGHTA, CDR2 FQGNSA. The data were produced by immunoSEQ multiplex PCR, yet TCRdb's version contains in-frame clones alone and is incomplete. Altogether some 140,000 clones are present, about 83% being singletons, with the ten largest covering almost 1.5%. This record belongs to a study of cytomegalovirus exposure and HLA in healthy donors. The wider study: The 550 to 800 first-cohort repertoires and the roughly 120 validation repertoires shared the same platform, a later analysis reported. Study-level results: The study listed 150 to 200 cytomegalovirus-associated TCR beta chains.

The rearrangement uses TRBV7-2 and TRBJ1-5; possible D gene TRBD1, 5 bases. This TCR was sampled from a woman younger than 45 in good health and CMV-seronegative. Sequencing input: PBMCs. In nucleotides, the CDR3 is TGTGCCAGCAGCTTAGTGGCGGGGGTTTATCAGCCCCAGCATTTT. This encodes CASSLVAGVYQPQHF.